The clone carrying this TCR beta chain was found once. The antigen is not known. No cell sorting was done before RNA was extracted from the tissue. The CDR3 is made up of 16 amino acids. The germline V gene encodes CDR1 SGHAT and CDR2 FQNNGV. V lost 7 bases and J 9 bases, leaving 25 bases between the germline ends. These data are taken from a study of tumor and adjacent non-tumor tissue in lung cancer. Study results and caveats: In normal lung, the top 100 clones were significantly more dominant than in tumor.

Three rounds of nested PCR, following a modified ARM-PCR protocol, produced the TCRbeta library. TCRdb reprocessed the multiplex PCR reads with MiXCR, giving one entry per CDR3 protein. The sample carries more than 120,000 distinct CDR3 sequences, 66% recorded once. The chain links TRBV11-2 to TRBJ2-1; the D is unclear. Material for sequencing was lung tumor tissue. The TCR originated in a man in his sixties with small cell lung cancer. CDR3 DNA: TGTGCCAGCACCTTCCCCCGGGCCCGAGGAAGCTGTGAGCAGTTCTTC. It specifies CASTFPRARGSCEQFF.